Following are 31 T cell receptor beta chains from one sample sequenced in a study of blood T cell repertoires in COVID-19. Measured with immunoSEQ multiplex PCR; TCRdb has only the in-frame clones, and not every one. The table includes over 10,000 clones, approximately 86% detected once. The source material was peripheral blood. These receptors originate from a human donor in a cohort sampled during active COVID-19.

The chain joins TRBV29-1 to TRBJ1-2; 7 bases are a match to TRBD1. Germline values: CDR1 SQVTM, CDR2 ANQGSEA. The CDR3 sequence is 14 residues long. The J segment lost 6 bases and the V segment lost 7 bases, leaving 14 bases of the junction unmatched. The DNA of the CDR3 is TGCAGCGGGCGAATAAGAGGGGGCGCGGATGGCTACACCTTC. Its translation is CSGRIRGGADGYTF.

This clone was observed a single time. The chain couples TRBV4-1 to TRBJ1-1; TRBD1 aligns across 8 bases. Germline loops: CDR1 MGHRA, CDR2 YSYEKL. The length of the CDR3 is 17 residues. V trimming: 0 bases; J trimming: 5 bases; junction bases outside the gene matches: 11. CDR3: CASSQEVFRGRGTEAFF. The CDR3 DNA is TGCGCCAGCAGCCAAGAGGTATTCAGGGGGCGAGGGACTGAAGCTTTCTTT.

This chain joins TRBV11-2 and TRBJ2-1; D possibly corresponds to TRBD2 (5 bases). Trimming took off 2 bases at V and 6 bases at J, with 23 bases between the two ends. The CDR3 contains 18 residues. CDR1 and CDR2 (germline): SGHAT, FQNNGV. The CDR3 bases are TGTGCCAGCAGCTTATTCGCGGGTCTTGGTTACAGCGGCAATGAGCAGTTCTTC. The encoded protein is CASSLFAGLGYSGNEQFF.

The CDR3: CASSLGPGMNTEAFF. In nucleotides, the CDR3 is TGCGCCAGCAGCTTGGGCCCTGGCATGAACACTGAAGCTTTCTTT. V gene TRBV5-1 combines with J gene TRBJ1-1, with no clear D. There are 15 residues in the CDR3. The V gene lost 0 bases and the J gene lost 0 bases, with 9 bases spanning the gap. Germline-derived CDR1 and CDR2 are SGHRS and YFSETQ.

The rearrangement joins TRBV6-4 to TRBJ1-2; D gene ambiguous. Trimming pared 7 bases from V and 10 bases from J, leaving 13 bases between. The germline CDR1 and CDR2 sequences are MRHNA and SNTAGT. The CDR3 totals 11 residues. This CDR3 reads CASNSTTVYTF. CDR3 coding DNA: TGTGCCAGCAACTCGACAACCGTCTACACCTTC.

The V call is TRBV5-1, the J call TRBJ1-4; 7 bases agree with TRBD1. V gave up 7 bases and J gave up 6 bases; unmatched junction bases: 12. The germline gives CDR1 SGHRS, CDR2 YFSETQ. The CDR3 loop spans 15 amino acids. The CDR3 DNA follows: TGCGCCAGCGCCTCCTATGGGGACAGCGATGAAAAACTGTTTTTT. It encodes CASASYGDSDEKLFF.

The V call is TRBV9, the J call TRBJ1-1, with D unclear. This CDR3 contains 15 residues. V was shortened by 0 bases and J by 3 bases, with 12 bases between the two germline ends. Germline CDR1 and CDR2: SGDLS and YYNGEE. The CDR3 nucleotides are TGTGCCAGCAGCGTAGATCCGGGTTTGGACACTGAAGCTTTCTTT. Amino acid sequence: CASSVDPGLDTEAFF.

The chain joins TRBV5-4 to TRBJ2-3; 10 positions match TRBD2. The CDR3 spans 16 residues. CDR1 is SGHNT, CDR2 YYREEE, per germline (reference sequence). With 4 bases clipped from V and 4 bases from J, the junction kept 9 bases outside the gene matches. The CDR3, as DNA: TGTGCCAGCAGCCACAATAGCGGGGGGTCAGCAGATACGCAGTATTTT. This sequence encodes CASSHNSGGSADTQYF.

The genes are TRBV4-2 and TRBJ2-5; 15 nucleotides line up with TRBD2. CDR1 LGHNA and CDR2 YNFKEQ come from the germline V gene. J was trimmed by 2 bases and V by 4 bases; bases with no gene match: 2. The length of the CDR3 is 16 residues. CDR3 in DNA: TGTGCCAGCAGCCTAGGACTAGCGGGGGGGCAAGAGACCCAGTACTTC. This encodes CASSLGLAGGQETQYF.

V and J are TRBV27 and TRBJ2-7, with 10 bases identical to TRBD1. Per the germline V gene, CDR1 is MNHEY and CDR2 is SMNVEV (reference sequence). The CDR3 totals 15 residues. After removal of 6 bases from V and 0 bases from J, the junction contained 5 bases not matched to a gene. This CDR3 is CASSKRTGGSYEQYF. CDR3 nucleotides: TGTGCCAGCAGCAAGCGGACAGGGGGCTCCTACGAGCAGTACTTC.

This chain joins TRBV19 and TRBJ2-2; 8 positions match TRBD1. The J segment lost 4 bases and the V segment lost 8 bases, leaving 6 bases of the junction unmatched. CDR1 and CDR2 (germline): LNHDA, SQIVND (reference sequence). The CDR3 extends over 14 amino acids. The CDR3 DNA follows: TGTGCCAGTGGCACAGGGGGAGGCACCGGGGAGCTGTTTTTT. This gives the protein CASGTGGGTGELFF.

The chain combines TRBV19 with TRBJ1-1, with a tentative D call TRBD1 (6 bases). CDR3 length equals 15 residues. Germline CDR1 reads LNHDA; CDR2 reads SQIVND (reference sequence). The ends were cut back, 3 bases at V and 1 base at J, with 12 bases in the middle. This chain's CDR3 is CASSIGGAQNTEAFF. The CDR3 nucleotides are TGTGCCAGTAGTATCGGGGGGGCGCAGAACACTGAAGCTTTCTTT.

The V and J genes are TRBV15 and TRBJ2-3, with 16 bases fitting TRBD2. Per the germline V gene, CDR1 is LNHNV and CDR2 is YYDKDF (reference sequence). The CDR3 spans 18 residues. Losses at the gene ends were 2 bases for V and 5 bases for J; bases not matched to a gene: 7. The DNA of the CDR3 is TGTGCCACCAGCAGACCACCGGGACTAGCGGGGGGGGGAGATACGCAGTATTTT. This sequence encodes CATSRPPGLAGGGDTQYF.

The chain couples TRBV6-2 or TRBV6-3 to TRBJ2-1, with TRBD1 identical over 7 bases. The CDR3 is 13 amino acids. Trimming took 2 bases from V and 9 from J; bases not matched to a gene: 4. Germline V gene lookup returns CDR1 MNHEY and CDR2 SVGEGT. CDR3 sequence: CASSYLTGAEQFF. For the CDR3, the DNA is TGTGCCAGCAGTTACCTTACAGGGGCTGAGCAGTTCTTC.

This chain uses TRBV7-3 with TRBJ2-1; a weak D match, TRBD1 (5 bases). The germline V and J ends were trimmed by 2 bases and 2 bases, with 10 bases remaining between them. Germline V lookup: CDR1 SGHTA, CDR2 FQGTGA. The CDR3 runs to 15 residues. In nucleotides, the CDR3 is TGTGCCAGCAGCTTATTAGGGGTCGCCTACAATGAGCAGTTCTTC. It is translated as CASSLLGVAYNEQFF.

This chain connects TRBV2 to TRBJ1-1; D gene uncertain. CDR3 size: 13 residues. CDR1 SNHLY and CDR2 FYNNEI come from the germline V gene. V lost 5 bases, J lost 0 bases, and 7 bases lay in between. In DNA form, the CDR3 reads TGTGCCAGCAGTCTACAGCTGAACACTGAAGCTTTCTTT. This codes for CASSLQLNTEAFF.

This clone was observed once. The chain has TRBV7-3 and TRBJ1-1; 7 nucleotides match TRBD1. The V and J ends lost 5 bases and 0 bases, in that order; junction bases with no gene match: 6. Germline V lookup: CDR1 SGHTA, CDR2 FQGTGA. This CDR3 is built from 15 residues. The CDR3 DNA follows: TGTGCCAGCAGCCTCGCAGGGGGTATGAACACTGAAGCTTTCTTT. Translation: CASSLAGGMNTEAFF.

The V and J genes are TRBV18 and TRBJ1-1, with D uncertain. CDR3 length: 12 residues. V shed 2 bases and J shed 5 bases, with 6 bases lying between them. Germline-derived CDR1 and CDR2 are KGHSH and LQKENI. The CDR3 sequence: CASSPSRTEAFF. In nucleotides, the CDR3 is TGTGCCAGCTCACCAAGCAGGACTGAAGCTTTCTTT.

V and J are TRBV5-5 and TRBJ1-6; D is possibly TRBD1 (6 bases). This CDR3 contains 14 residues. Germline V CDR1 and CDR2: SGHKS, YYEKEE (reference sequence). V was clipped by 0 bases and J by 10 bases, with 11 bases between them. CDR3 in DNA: TGTGCCAGCAGCTTGGTCTCAGGGGTATCACCCCTCCACTTT. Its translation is CASSLVSGVSPLHF.

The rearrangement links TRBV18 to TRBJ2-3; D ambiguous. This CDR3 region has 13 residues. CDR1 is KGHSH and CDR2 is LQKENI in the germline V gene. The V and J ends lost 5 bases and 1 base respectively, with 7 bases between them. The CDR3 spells CASSDGGTDTQYF. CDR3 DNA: TGTGCCAGCTCAGACGGAGGCACAGATACGCAGTATTTT. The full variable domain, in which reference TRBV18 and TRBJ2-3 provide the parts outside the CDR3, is NAGVMQNPRHLVRRRGQEARLRCSPMKGHSHVYWYRQLPEEGLKFMVYLQKENIIDESGMPKERFSAEFPKEGPSILRIQQVVRGDSAAYFCASSDGGTDTQYFGPGTRLTVL.

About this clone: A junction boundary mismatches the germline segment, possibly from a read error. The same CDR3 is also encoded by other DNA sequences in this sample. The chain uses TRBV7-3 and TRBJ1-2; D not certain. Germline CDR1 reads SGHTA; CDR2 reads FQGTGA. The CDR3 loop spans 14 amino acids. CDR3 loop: CASSLGPGSYGYTF. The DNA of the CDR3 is TGTGCCAGTAGCTTAGGGCCAGGTTCCTATGGCTACACCTTC.

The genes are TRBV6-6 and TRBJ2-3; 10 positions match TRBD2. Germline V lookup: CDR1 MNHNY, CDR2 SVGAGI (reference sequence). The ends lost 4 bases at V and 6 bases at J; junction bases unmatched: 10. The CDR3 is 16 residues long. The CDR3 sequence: CASSSGAGGRLDTQYF. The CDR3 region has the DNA TGTGCCAGCAGTTCGGGAGCGGGGGGGCGTTTGGATACGCAGTATTTT.

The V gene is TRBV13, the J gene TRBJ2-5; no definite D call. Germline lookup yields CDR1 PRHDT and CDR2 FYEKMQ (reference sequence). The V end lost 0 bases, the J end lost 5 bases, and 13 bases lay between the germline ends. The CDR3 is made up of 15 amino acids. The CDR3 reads CASSLGPRPLETQYF. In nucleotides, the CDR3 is TGTGCCAGCAGCTTAGGTCCTAGACCGTTGGAGACCCAGTACTTC.

The CDR3 protein is CAAPGQGYHEQYF. The DNA for the CDR3 is TGTGCCGCACCGGGACAGGGGTATCACGAGCAGTACTTC. The chain carries TRBV7-4 and TRBJ2-7; 10 bases map to TRBD1. This CDR3 is built from 13 residues. The trim removed 11 bases at V and 5 bases at J, leaving 9 bases unmatched. Germline V CDR1 and CDR2: SGHVT, SQSDAQ.

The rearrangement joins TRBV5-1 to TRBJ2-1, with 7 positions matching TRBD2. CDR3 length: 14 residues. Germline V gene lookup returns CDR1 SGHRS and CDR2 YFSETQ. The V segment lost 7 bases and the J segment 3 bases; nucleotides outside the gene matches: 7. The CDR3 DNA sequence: TGCGCCAGCGCCCGGCTAGCGGACTACAATGAGCAGTTCTTC. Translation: CASARLADYNEQFF.

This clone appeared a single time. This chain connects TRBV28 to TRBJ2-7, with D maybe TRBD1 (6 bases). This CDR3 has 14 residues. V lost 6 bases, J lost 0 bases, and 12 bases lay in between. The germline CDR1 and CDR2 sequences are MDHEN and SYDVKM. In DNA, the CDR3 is TGTGCCAGCAGACCGGACAGAAGCTCCTACGAGCAGTACTTC. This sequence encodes CASRPDRSSYEQYF.

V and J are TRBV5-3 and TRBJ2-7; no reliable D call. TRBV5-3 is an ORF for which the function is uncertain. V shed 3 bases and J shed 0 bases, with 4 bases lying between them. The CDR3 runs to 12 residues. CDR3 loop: CARSSVSYEQYF. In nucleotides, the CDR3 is TGTGCCAGAAGCTCTGTCTCCTACGAGCAGTACTTC.

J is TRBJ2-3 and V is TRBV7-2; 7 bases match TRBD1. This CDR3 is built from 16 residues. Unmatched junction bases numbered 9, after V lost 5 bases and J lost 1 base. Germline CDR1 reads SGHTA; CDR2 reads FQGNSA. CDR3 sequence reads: CASSGYNRGRTDTQYF. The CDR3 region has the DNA TGTGCCAGCAGCGGATACAACAGGGGCCGCACAGATACGCAGTATTTT.

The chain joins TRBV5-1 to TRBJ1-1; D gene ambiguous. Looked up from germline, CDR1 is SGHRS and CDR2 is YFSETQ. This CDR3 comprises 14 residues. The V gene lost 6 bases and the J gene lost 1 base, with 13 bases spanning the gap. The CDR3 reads CASIDISGNTEAFF. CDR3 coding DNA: TGCGCCAGCATCGACATCTCAGGGAACACTGAAGCTTTCTTT.

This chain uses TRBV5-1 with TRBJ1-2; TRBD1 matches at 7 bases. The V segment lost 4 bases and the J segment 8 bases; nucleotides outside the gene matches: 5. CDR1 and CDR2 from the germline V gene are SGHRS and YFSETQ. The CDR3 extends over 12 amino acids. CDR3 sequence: CASSTTGEGYTF. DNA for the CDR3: TGCGCCAGCAGCACAACAGGGGAGGGCTACACCTTC.

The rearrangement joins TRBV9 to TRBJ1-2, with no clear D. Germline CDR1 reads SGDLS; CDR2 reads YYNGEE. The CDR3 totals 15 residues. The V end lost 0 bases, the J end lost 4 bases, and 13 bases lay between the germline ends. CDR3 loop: CASSVADGGTYGYTF. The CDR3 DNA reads TGTGCCAGCAGCGTAGCAGACGGAGGAACCTATGGCTACACCTTC.